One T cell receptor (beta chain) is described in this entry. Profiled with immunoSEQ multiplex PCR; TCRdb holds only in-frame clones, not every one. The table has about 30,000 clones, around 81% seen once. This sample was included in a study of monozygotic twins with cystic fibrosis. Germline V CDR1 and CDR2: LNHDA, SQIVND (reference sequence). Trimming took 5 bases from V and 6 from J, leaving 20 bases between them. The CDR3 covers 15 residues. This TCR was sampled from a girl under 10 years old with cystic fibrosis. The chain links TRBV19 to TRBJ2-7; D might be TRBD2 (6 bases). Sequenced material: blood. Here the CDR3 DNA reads TGTGCCAGTAGTGTGGGACTCCCGTTAGGCGGCGAGCAGTACTTC. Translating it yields CASSVGLPLGGEQYF.